This TCR beta chain was observed in a study of T cell responses to AZD1222 COVID-19 vaccine. Whole-study findings and limits: Among those given AZD1222, only 6 or 7 were seropositive at baseline. Spike-specific TCR breadth and depth both grew after two AZD1222 doses.

About this clone itself: Its antigen remains unknown.

TCRdb's copy holds only in-frame clones and misses some; the assay was immunoSEQ multiplex PCR. Here the sample spans tens of thousands of clones, around 84% being singletons. The CDR3 is 15 residues long. Germline V gives CDR1 LGHDT, CDR2 YNNKEL (reference sequence). V lost 4 bases, J lost 6 bases, and 3 bases stayed unmatched. This clonotype originated in an adult in good health. The sequencing here drew on peripheral blood, taken on day 0 of AZD1222 vaccination. V usage is TRBV3-1 (or the pseudogene TRBV3-2) and J usage is TRBJ2-2; 12 bases align to TRBD1. This CDR3 is CASSPRDRGPGELFF. As DNA, the CDR3 is TGTGCCAGCAGCCCCCGGGACAGGGGGCCCGGGGAGCTGTTTTTT.